These T cell receptor beta chains were read from a single sample in a study of beta chain features in type 1 diabetes. TCRdb's copy holds only in-frame clones and misses some; the assay was immunoSEQ multiplex PCR. The sample records 640,000 or so clones, roughly 12% being singletons. Input material: naive CD4+ T cells from blood. These receptors originate from a man between 18 and 29 years old with type 1 diabetes. The CDR3 runs from the conserved cysteine through the conserved F or W. A D gene is named only where the DNA matches it firmly. Where a row states a size, it is once, few, many or the class of an expanded clone; other rows omit it.

v_call: TRBV7-2
d_call: .
clone_size: few
j_call: TRBJ1-2
cdr3_aa: CASSLGQNIMGYTF
cdr3_nt: TGTGCCAGCAGCTTAGGGCAGAATATAATGGGCTACACCTTC

v_call: TRBV5-1
d_call: .
clone_size: few
j_call: TRBJ2-1
cdr3_aa: CASSLRDEQFF
cdr3_nt: TGCGCCAGCAGCTTGCGGGATGAGCAGTTCTTC

v_call: TRBV14
d_call: .
clone_size: .
j_call: TRBJ1-2
cdr3_aa: CASSQDHKGANYGYTF
cdr3_nt: TGTGCCAGCAGCCAAGATCACAAGGGGGCTAACTATGGCTACACCTTC

v_call: TRBV5-6
d_call: .
clone_size: once
j_call: TRBJ2-3
cdr3_aa: CASTQLSKDTQYF
cdr3_nt: TGTGCCAGCACCCAACTCTCGAAGGATACGCAGTATTTT

v_call: TRBV5-1
d_call: .
clone_size: .
j_call: TRBJ2-2
cdr3_aa: CASSLETPNLNTGELFF
cdr3_nt: TGCGCCAGCAGCTTGGAGACGCCTAACCTGAACACCGGGGAGCTGTTTTTT

v_call: TRBV5-1
d_call: TRBD1
clone_size: few
j_call: TRBJ1-6
cdr3_aa: CASSRQGRGNSPLHF
cdr3_nt: TGCGCCAGCAGCAGACAGGGTCGGGGTAATTCACCCCTCCACTTT

v_call: TRBV6-1
d_call: .
clone_size: few
j_call: TRBJ1-1
cdr3_aa: CASSEAGQREAFF
cdr3_nt: TGTGCCAGCAGTGAAGCTGGCCAAAGGGAGGCTTTCTTT

v_call: TRBV11-2
d_call: .
clone_size: .
j_call: TRBJ1-3
cdr3_aa: CASSLPQPGNTIYF
cdr3_nt: TGTGCCAGCAGCTTACCACAGCCTGGAAACACCATATATTTT

v_call: TRBV6-4
d_call: .
clone_size: few
j_call: TRBJ1-1
cdr3_aa: CASSAQANTEAFF
cdr3_nt: TGTGCCAGCAGTGCACAGGCGAACACTGAAGCTTTCTTT

v_call: TRBV7-6
d_call: TRBD1
clone_size: .
j_call: TRBJ2-4
cdr3_aa: CASSLEGQGAKNIQYF
cdr3_nt: TGTGCCAGCAGCTTAGAGGGACAGGGAGCCAAAAACATTCAGTACTTC

v_call: TRBV11-3
d_call: TRBD2
clone_size: .
j_call: TRBJ2-5
cdr3_aa: CASSPGLAGAGQETQYF
cdr3_nt: TGTGCCAGCAGTCCCGGACTAGCGGGGGCAGGGCAAGAGACCCAGTACTTC

v_call: TRBV5-1
d_call: TRBD2
clone_size: few
j_call: TRBJ2-1
cdr3_aa: CASSSTSGGHNEQFF
cdr3_nt: TGCGCCAGCAGCTCAACTAGCGGGGGCCACAATGAGCAGTTCTTC

v_call: TRBV2
d_call: .
clone_size: .
j_call: TRBJ2-7
cdr3_aa: CASSAYGTYEQYF
cdr3_nt: TGTGCCAGCAGTGCGTATGGAACCTACGAGCAGTACTTC

v_call: TRBV11-2
d_call: TRBD1
clone_size: few
j_call: TRBJ2-7
cdr3_aa: CASSGSGTVSYEQYF
cdr3_nt: TGTGCCAGCAGTGGCTCCGGGACAGTCTCCTACGAGCAGTACTTC

v_call: TRBV5-4
d_call: .
clone_size: few
j_call: TRBJ2-3
cdr3_aa: CASSHTTDTDTQYF
cdr3_nt: TGTGCCAGCAGCCATACTACCGACACAGATACGCAGTATTTT

v_call: TRBV6-1
d_call: TRBD1
clone_size: .
j_call: TRBJ1-2
cdr3_aa: CASHRGGSYGYTF
cdr3_nt: TGTGCCAGCCACAGGGGTGGGAGCTATGGCTACACCTTC

v_call: TRBV27
d_call: .
clone_size: .
j_call: TRBJ1-6
cdr3_aa: CASSTPDAQIRGLLHF
cdr3_nt: TGTGCCAGCAGTACACCGGACGCTCAGATTCGAGGGCTCCTCCACTTT

v_call: TRBV10-3
d_call: .
clone_size: few
j_call: TRBJ2-3
cdr3_aa: CAIRDLDTQYF
cdr3_nt: TGTGCCATCCGGGACCTAGATACGCAGTATTTT

v_call: TRBV5-4
d_call: TRBD2
clone_size: .
j_call: TRBJ2-1
cdr3_aa: CASSSGLAGDYNEQFF
cdr3_nt: TGTGCCAGCAGCTCCGGGCTAGCGGGGGACTACAATGAGCAGTTCTTC

v_call: TRBV7-9
d_call: TRBD1
clone_size: few
j_call: TRBJ1-5
cdr3_aa: CASSPQGALEPQHF
cdr3_nt: TGTGCCAGCAGCCCACAGGGGGCCCTCGAGCCCCAGCATTTT

v_call: TRBV27
d_call: TRBD1
clone_size: .
j_call: TRBJ1-5
cdr3_aa: CASSLGQGGQPQHF
cdr3_nt: TGTGCCAGCAGTTTAGGACAGGGGGGTCAGCCCCAGCATTTT

v_call: TRBV29-1
d_call: TRBD1
clone_size: .
j_call: TRBJ1-1
cdr3_aa: CSFDRGDTEAFF
cdr3_nt: TGCAGCTTTGACAGGGGGGACACTGAAGCTTTCTTT

v_call: TRBV15
d_call: TRBD2
clone_size: few
j_call: TRBJ2-3
cdr3_aa: CATSRRLAGGADTQYF
cdr3_nt: TGTGCCACCAGCCGGAGACTAGCGGGGGGGGCAGATACGCAGTATTTT

v_call: TRBV18
d_call: TRBD1
clone_size: few
j_call: TRBJ2-7
cdr3_aa: CASSIGTGGYYEQYF
cdr3_nt: TGTGCCAGCTCCATCGGGACAGGGGGTTACTACGAGCAGTACTTC

v_call: TRBV6-5
d_call: TRBD1
clone_size: .
j_call: TRBJ1-5
cdr3_aa: CAISETDRNQPQHF
cdr3_nt: TGTGCCATCAGTGAAACGGACAGGAATCAGCCCCAGCATTTT

v_call: TRBV29-1
d_call: .
clone_size: .
j_call: TRBJ2-5
cdr3_aa: CSVWGQETQYF
cdr3_nt: TGCAGTGTCTGGGGACAAGAGACCCAGTACTTC

v_call: TRBV30
d_call: .
clone_size: .
j_call: TRBJ2-5
cdr3_aa: CAWSVIGQETQYF
cdr3_nt: TGTGCCTGGAGTGTGATAGGGCAAGAGACCCAGTACTTC

v_call: TRBV25-1
d_call: .
clone_size: .
j_call: TRBJ1-2
cdr3_aa: CASSDPRSVGHYGYTF
cdr3_nt: TGTGCCAGCAGTGACCCTCGTTCTGTGGGGCACTATGGCTACACCTTC

v_call: TRBV29-1
d_call: .
clone_size: few
j_call: TRBJ1-1
cdr3_aa: CSVEGPGNTEAFF
cdr3_nt: TGCAGCGTTGAAGGGCCTGGGAACACTGAAGCTTTCTTT

v_call: TRBV5-6
d_call: .
clone_size: .
j_call: TRBJ2-2
cdr3_aa: CASSLVAQKELFF
cdr3_nt: TGTGCCAGCAGCTTGGTGGCGCAGAAGGAGCTGTTTTTT

v_call: TRBV28
d_call: .
clone_size: few
j_call: TRBJ2-7
cdr3_aa: CASSFPGGQLNGQYF
cdr3_nt: TGTGCCAGCAGTTTCCCCGGGGGACAGCTTAATGGGCAGTACTTC

v_call: TRBV2
d_call: .
clone_size: .
j_call: TRBJ1-5
cdr3_aa: CARLQGLSNQPQHF
cdr3_nt: TGTGCCAGACTGCAGGGGCTGAGCAATCAGCCCCAGCATTTT